Below, 17 T cell receptor beta chains from the same sample are listed, as sequenced in a study of T cells expressing NK-cell markers. Using the 5' RACE reads, TCRdb records one entry per CDR3 protein without DNA. The clone table shows about 20,000 distinct CDR3 sequences, with the ten largest holding 45% to 65%. Sequenced: blood T cells: a sorted CD56 or NKG2C T cell subset, CD4+ or CD8+ T cells, or bulk PBMC T cells (not recorded which). The receptor set was obtained from a man between 18 and 69 years old in good health.

The chain employs TRBV5-5 and TRBJ2-7; the D call of TRBD1 rests on TCRdb alone, since no DNA is present to check it. Germline CDR1 and CDR2: SGHKS and YYEKEE (reference sequence). This CDR3 spans 15 amino acids. CDR3 protein: CASSPGPRGSYEQYF.

CDR3 amino acids: CASSGRWGGNDEQFF. The V call is TRBV11-3, the J call TRBJ2-1; TCRdb designates TRBD1, a call that cannot be tested without DNA. Germline V gene lookup returns CDR1 SGHNT and CDR2 YENEEA. This CDR3 is built from 15 residues.

The rearrangement joins TRBV9 to TRBJ2-1; TCRdb outputs TRBD2, but without DNA this stays unchecked. Germline V gene data show CDR1 as SGDLS and CDR2 as YYNGEE. The CDR3 is 14 residues long. This CDR3 is CASSVGGRTDEQFF.

The V call is TRBV4-2, the J call TRBJ1-2; TCRdb picks TRBD1, but there is no DNA to check that call. The CDR3 covers 15 residues. Germline assignment: CDR1 LGHNA and CDR2 YNFKEQ. The CDR3 region is CASSQVAGAIVGYTF.

The J gene is TRBJ2-1, the V gene TRBV10-2; TCRdb's D call, TRBD2, is unchecked because there is no DNA. CDR1 WSHSY and CDR2 SAAADI come from the germline V gene. This CDR3 contains 16 residues. CDR3 sequence: CASTSGLAGGPGEQFF.

The chain employs TRBV15 and TRBJ1-4; the TCRdb call, TRBD1, lacks DNA for checking. CDR3 size: 16 residues. Per germline, CDR1 LNHNV and CDR2 YYDKDF (reference sequence). CDR3 protein: CATSRDPGRGSEKLFF.

This sequence joins TRBV2 and TRBJ2-1; TCRdb gives TRBD1 as the D gene, but with no DNA this cannot be confirmed. The CDR3 length is 16 residues. Per germline, CDR1 SNHLY and CDR2 FYNNEI. The CDR3 region is CASSTSTGTYYNEQFF. The full variable domain, rest sourced from reference TRBV2 and TRBJ2-1, is EPEVTQTPSHQVTQMGQEVILRCVPISNHLYFYWYRQILGQKVEFLVSFYNNEISEKSEIFDDQFSVERPDGSNFTLKIRSTKLEDSAMYFCASSTSTGTYYNEQFFGPGTRLTVL.

The chain employs TRBV20-1 and TRBJ2-5; as DNA is missing, the TRBD2 call by TCRdb cannot be tested. CDR1 is DFQATT, CDR2 SNEGSKA, per germline (reference sequence). CDR3 length equals 16 residues. Here the CDR3 reads CSARDTRGGSAETQYF.

The rearrangement links TRBV9 to TRBJ1-6. This CDR3 region has 14 residues. CDR1 and CDR2 (germline): SGDLS, YYNGEE. The CDR3 spells CASSVRQANSPLHF.

The V call is TRBV7-2, the J call TRBJ2-7; TCRdb indicates TRBD2, and absent DNA this call remains unverified. The CDR3 totals 17 residues. The germline gives CDR1 SGHTA, CDR2 FQGNSA. Here the CDR3 reads CASSLKDHTGGPYEQYF. The full variable domain, completed using reference TRBV7-2 and TRBJ2-7, is GAGVSQSPSNKVTEKGKDVELRCDPISGHTALYWYRQSLGQGLEFLIYFQGNSAPDKSGLPSDRFSAERTGGSVSTLTIQRTQQEDSAVYLCASSLKDHTGGPYEQYFGPGTRLTVT.

This chain links TRBV30 with TRBJ1-4; TCRdb outputs TRBD1, but without DNA this stays unchecked. Germline V gene sequence: CDR1 GTSNPN, CDR2 SVGIG (reference sequence). The CDR3 loop spans 16 amino acids. CDR3 protein: CAWSRFLTGGNEKLFF. Based on the CDR3 plus reference TRBV30 and TRBJ1-4, the full variable domain is SQTIHQWPATLVQPVGSPLSLECTVEGTSNPNLYWYRQAAGRGLQLLFYSVGIGQISSEVPQNLSASRPQDRQFILSSKKLLLSDSGFYLCAWSRFLTGGNEKLFFGSGTQLSVL.

This rearrangement joins TRBV30 to TRBJ2-5. Germline-derived CDR1 and CDR2 are GTSNPN and SVGIG (reference sequence). The CDR3 runs to 13 residues. CDR3 loop: CAWSLGVQETQYF.

This clonotype is classed as medium-sized by frequency. The V call is TRBV6-2 or TRBV6-3, the J call TRBJ2-1. The CDR3 is made up of 14 amino acids. Germline loops: CDR1 MNHEY, CDR2 SVGEGT. The CDR3 sequence: CASSYGSSYNEQFF.

This chain links TRBV29-1 with TRBJ2-3; the D call from TCRdb, TRBD2, cannot be confirmed without DNA. Germline CDR1 SQVTM, CDR2 ANQGSEA. The CDR3 covers 15 residues. The CDR3 loop is CSVEAGGGSTDTQYF.

The chain joins TRBV2 to TRBJ2-2. The germline CDR1 and CDR2 sequences are SNHLY and FYNNEI. CDR3 size: 15 residues. The CDR3 sequence is CASSEVPANTGELFF.

This sequence joins TRBV7-6 and TRBJ2-2; TCRdb picks TRBD1, but there is no DNA to check that call. The CDR3 has 15 residues. CDR1 is SGHVS and CDR2 is FNYEAQ in the germline V gene. This CDR3 is CASSRDRGGAGELFF.

The chain employs TRBV4-1 and TRBJ2-1; TCRdb selects TRBD2, and the lack of DNA leaves this call unchecked. The CDR3 covers 16 residues. CDR1 and CDR2 (germline): MGHRA, YSYEKL. The CDR3: CASSLPGLAAYNEQFF.